The 30 T cell receptor beta chains in this list originate from one sample, sequenced in a study of response to subunit inactivated influenza vaccine. MiXCR was run by TCRdb on the RT-PCR reads, yielding one entry per CDR3 protein. This table holds around 750,000 distinct CDR3 sequences, approximately 21% found once. This material consisted of PBMCs from blood, taken less than 6 days after vaccination. The receptors stem from a man aged 50 or older who received an inactivated influenza vaccine.

This clonotype showed up many times. The gene calls are TRBV10-3 and TRBJ1-4, with D uncertain. Germline-derived CDR1 and CDR2 are ENHRY and SYGVKD. CDR3 length: 15 amino acids. V shed 0 bases and J shed 8 bases, with 13 bases lying between them. In nucleotides, the CDR3 is TGTGCCATCAGTGAGTCCTCCGGACCGGAAGAAAAACTGTTTTTT. Protein: CAISESSGPEEKLFF.

The V and J genes are TRBV10-3 and TRBJ1-1; tentatively, D is TRBD1 (5 bases). Germline assignment: CDR1 ENHRY and CDR2 SYGVKD. This CDR3 contains 13 residues. V was clipped by 8 bases and J by 4 bases, with 14 bases between them. CDR3 nucleotides: TGTGCCATCCGGGATCCGGGGGGCACTGAAGCTTTCTTT. Its protein product is CAIRDPGGTEAFF.

The chain recombines TRBV10-3 with TRBJ2-1, with D perhaps matching TRBD2 (6 bases). Germline assignment: CDR1 ENHRY and CDR2 SYGVKD. Trimming cost V 3 bases and J 1 base, with 13 bases left between them. The CDR3 runs 16 residues. CDR3 sequence: CAISEALGTSYNEQFF. The CDR3 region has the DNA TGTGCCATCAGTGAAGCGCTTGGGACTTCCTACAATGAGCAGTTCTTC.

This clonotype was detected a few times. The chain carries TRBV20-1 and TRBJ2-5, with D possibly being TRBD1 (6 bases). The CDR3 runs 14 residues. V was shortened by 3 bases and J by 4 bases, with 15 bases between the two germline ends. CDR1 and CDR2 from the germline V gene are DFQATT and SNEGSKA (reference sequence). This CDR3 reads CSARVRGRVETQYF. CDR3 nucleotide sequence: TGCAGTGCTAGGGTCAGGGGACGGGTAGAGACCCAGTACTTC.

The table lists this clonotype with a count of one. This chain joins TRBV29-1 and TRBJ1-1; D gene ambiguous. The CDR3 length is 16 residues. The germline V and J ends were trimmed by 0 bases and 5 bases, with 19 bases remaining between them. Germline CDR1 SQVTM, CDR2 ANQGSEA. CDR3 protein: CSVEDRTATWGTEAFF. CDR3 DNA sequence: TGCAGCGTTGAAGATAGGACGGCAACCTGGGGAACTGAAGCTTTCTTT.

This clonotype was seen more than once but under ten times. V gene TRBV5-1 combines with J gene TRBJ2-1; TRBD1 agrees at 9 bases. This CDR3 region has 15 residues. Per the germline V gene, CDR1 is SGHRS and CDR2 is YFSETQ. The J segment lost 9 bases and the V segment lost 0 bases, leaving 7 bases of the junction unmatched. CDR3 coding DNA: TGCGCCAGCAGCTTGGCCGGGACAGGGTTGGGTGAGCAGTTCTTC. It encodes CASSLAGTGLGEQFF.

The chain links TRBV20-1 to TRBJ1-5, with D possibly being TRBD1 (6 bases). The CDR3 has 14 amino acids. From germline, CDR1 is DFQATT and CDR2 SNEGSKA (reference sequence). The germline V and J ends were trimmed by 1 base and 2 bases, with 9 bases remaining between them. The DNA for the CDR3 is TGCAGTGCTAGAGGGGGGGCGGGCAATCAGCCCCAGCATTTT. This translates into CSARGGAGNQPQHF.

This clonotype has only a few counts. V usage is TRBV10-3 and J usage is TRBJ2-1; 7 nucleotides agree with TRBD2. This CDR3 has 15 residues. The ends lost 4 bases at V and 5 bases at J; junction bases unmatched: 8. Germline CDR1 reads ENHRY; CDR2 reads SYGVKD. The CDR3: CAISVGGSAHNEQFF. The DNA of the CDR3 is TGTGCCATCAGTGTTGGCGGGAGCGCACACAATGAGCAGTTCTTC.

This chain joins TRBV6-2 or TRBV6-3 and TRBJ2-1; a weak D match, TRBD2 (6 bases). The CDR3 is 13 amino acids. Per germline, CDR1 MNHEY and CDR2 SVGEGT. V was pared by 7 bases and J by 14 bases, with 21 bases between. DNA for the CDR3: TGTGCCAGCACCCCCGGGGGACTCACATCGGAGTTCTTC. It translates to CASTPGGLTSEFF.

This chain uses TRBV28 with TRBJ2-5, with D maybe TRBD2 (5 bases). This CDR3 has 15 residues. V gave up 7 bases and J gave up 7 bases, with 22 bases separating them. CDR1 and CDR2 from the germline V gene are MDHEN and SYDVKM. CDR3 coding DNA: TGTGCCAGCAATGCCGGGGTCCCCACCCCGGCGACCCAGTACTTC. Amino acid sequence: CASNAGVPTPATQYF.

This clonotype occurred a few times. The chain has TRBV4-2 and TRBJ1-1, with TRBD1 as a possible D gene (5 bases). V lost 3 bases, J lost 1 base, and 12 bases lay in between. Germline CDR1 is LGHNA and CDR2 is YNFKEQ. There are 15 residues in the CDR3. The DNA of the CDR3 is TGTGCCAGCAGCCAGGTACAGGTAGGGAACACTGAAGCTTTCTTT. Translated, it gives CASSQVQVGNTEAFF.

Only a few counts were recorded for this clonotype. This CDR3 reads CASSVTGGRRTGELFF. The CDR3 coding sequence is TGTGCCAGCAGCGTGACGGGCGGGAGAAGGACCGGGGAGCTGTTTTTT. The chain carries TRBV9 and TRBJ2-2, with TRBD2 matching over 7 bases. The V segment lost 2 bases and the J segment 5 bases; nucleotides outside the gene matches: 9. The CDR3 runs to 16 residues. Looked up from germline, CDR1 is SGDLS and CDR2 is YYNGEE.

This clonotype turned up a few times. This rearrangement joins TRBV7-2 to TRBJ2-1; 8 positions agree with TRBD1. CDR3 length equals 11 residues. Germline CDR1 SGHTA, CDR2 FQGNSA. V dropped 7 bases and J dropped 15; count of bases not matched to a gene: 8. CDR3 DNA sequence: TGTGCCAGCACCGCAGGGGGCTTGGGGTTCTTC. It yields the protein CASTAGGLGFF.

As to this clonotype: With a much larger clone just one base away, this may be a read error. This chain links TRBV20-1 with TRBJ2-3; D remains unclear. The length of the CDR3 is 12 residues. Per the germline V gene, CDR1 is DFQATT and CDR2 is SNEGSKA (reference sequence). CDR3 nucleotides: TGCAGTGCTAGCCAGGCCACAGATACGGAGTATTTT. It translates to CSASQATDTEYF.

This clonotype occurred many times. J is TRBJ2-3 and V is TRBV5-1; TRBD2 aligns across 12 bases. CDR3 length equals 16 residues. Germline trimming cut 1 base from V and 0 bases from J; bases unmatched to any gene: 0. Germline loops: CDR1 SGHRS, CDR2 YFSETQ. As DNA, the CDR3 is TGCGCCAGCAGCTTGACTAGCGGGGGGAGCACAGATACGCAGTATTTT. It encodes CASSLTSGGSTDTQYF.

As for this clonotype: Compared with germline, one end of the junction differs, possibly owing to a read error. The V call is TRBV9, the J call TRBJ2-2; maybe TRBD2 (6 bases). CDR1 and CDR2 from the germline V gene are SGDLS and YYNGEE. This CDR3 contains 13 residues. CDR3 sequence (DNA): TGTGCCAGCAGGGTAGGAGGGTCCGGGGAGCTGTTTTTT. Translating it yields CASRVGGSGELFF.

This rearrangement joins TRBV18 to TRBJ2-6; the D gene is possibly TRBD2 (5 bases). The V gene lost 2 bases and the J gene lost 3 bases, with 23 bases spanning the gap. The CDR3 has 20 amino acids. Germline lookup yields CDR1 KGHSH and CDR2 LQKENI. The DNA for the CDR3 is TGTGCCAGCTCACCAAAGAGGCCTAGCTCACCCCCTCTTGGGGCCAACGTCCTGACTTTC. Translated, it gives CASSPKRPSSPPLGANVLTF. Based on the CDR3 plus reference TRBV18 and TRBJ2-6, the full variable domain is NAGVMQNPRHLVRRRGQEARLRCSPMKGHSHVYWYRQLPEEGLKFMVYLQKENIIDESGMPKERFSAEFPKEGPSILRIQQVVRGDSAAYFCASSPKRPSSPPLGANVLTFGAGSRLTVL.

The chain links TRBV7-9 to TRBJ2-3; D is perhaps TRBD1 or TRBD2 (6 bases each). Germline-derived CDR1 and CDR2 are SEHNR and FQNEAQ (reference sequence). Trimming took 4 bases from V and 9 from J, leaving 11 bases between them. The CDR3 runs to 12 residues. CDR3 nucleotide sequence: TGTGCCAGCAGCTCCGAGGGGGGAACGCAGTATTTT. Protein sequence: CASSSEGGTQYF. The full variable domain, completed using reference TRBV7-9 and TRBJ2-3, is DTGVSQNPRHKITKRGQNVTFRCDPISEHNRLYWYRQTLGQGPEFLTYFQNEAQLEKSRLLSDRFSAERPKGSFSTLEIQRTEQGDSAMYLCASSSEGGTQYFGPGTRLTVL.

This clonotype was counted between two and nine times. The gene calls are TRBV15 and TRBJ2-1, with D possibly matching TRBD1 (7 bases). The CDR3 extends over 17 amino acids. The V end lost 5 bases, the J end lost 5 bases, and 22 bases lay between the germline ends. Germline V gene lookup returns CDR1 LNHNV and CDR2 YYDKDF (reference sequence). The CDR3 nucleotides are TGTGCCACCAGCGGGCCTTTGACAGGGTGGGAGGACAATGAGCAGTTCTTC. The encoded protein is CATSGPLTGWEDNEQFF.

The chain employs TRBV28 and TRBJ1-2, with TRBD1 as a possible D gene (6 bases). The V end was cut by 6 bases, the J end by 5 bases, with 16 bases between. Germline CDR1 is MDHEN and CDR2 is SYDVKM. The CDR3 runs to 14 residues. The CDR3: CASRPSLTGYGYTF. CDR3 coding DNA: TGTGCCAGCAGACCATCTCTCACAGGGTATGGCTACACCTTC.

The chain joins TRBV3-1 to TRBJ2-3; D uncertain. This CDR3 comprises 15 residues. Germline V gives CDR1 LGHDT, CDR2 YNNKEL (reference sequence). V lost 10 bases, J lost 4 bases, and 21 bases lay in between. The CDR3 loop reads CATCQDLRKADTQYF. CDR3 coding DNA: TGTGCCACCTGCCAAGATTTACGGAAGGCAGATACGCAGTATTTT.

This clonotype was observed a few times. The CDR3 DNA sequence: TGTGCCATCTCAGACCGGACAGGGACATACGAGCAGTACTTC. This codes for CAISDRTGTYEQYF. The chain employs TRBV10-3 and TRBJ2-7, with 8 positions matching TRBD1. Germline values: CDR1 ENHRY, CDR2 SYGVKD. The CDR3 is 14 residues long. V trimming: 8 bases; J trimming: 4 bases; junction bases outside the gene matches: 10.

This sequence joins TRBV6-1 and TRBJ1-2, with D perhaps TRBD1 (5 bases). Germline CDR1 MNHNS, CDR2 SASEGT. Trimming left V 6 bases short and J 2 bases short, with 10 bases between. The CDR3 contains 13 residues. As DNA, the CDR3 is TGTGCCAGCAGGGGAGGGGACAACTATGGCTACACCTTC. This sequence encodes CASRGGDNYGYTF.

J is TRBJ2-6 and V is TRBV5-4, with D possibly being TRBD1 (6 bases). The V gene lost 0 bases and the J gene lost 0 bases, with 13 bases spanning the gap. Germline assignment: CDR1 SGHNT and CDR2 YYREEE (reference sequence). The CDR3 extends over 18 amino acids. The CDR3 bases are TGTGCCAGCAGCTTGGATTTTAGGGGGAGCTCTGGGGCCAACGTCCTGACTTTC. Amino acid sequence: CASSLDFRGSSGANVLTF.

This clonotype has a handful of counts. The V and J genes are TRBV5-6 and TRBJ2-3; perhaps TRBD1 as D (5 bases). Trimming left V 4 bases short and J 2 bases short, with 20 bases between. Germline CDR1 is SGHDT and CDR2 is YYEEEE. CDR3 length equals 17 residues. CDR3 sequence (DNA): TGTGCCAGCAGCGCCCCAGTTTGGGGCGGAGACACAGATACGCAGTATTTT. Protein: CASSAPVWGGDTDTQYF.

This clonotype occurred once. V and J are TRBV7-2 and TRBJ2-5; possibly TRBD2 for D (6 bases). The V gene lost 5 bases and the J gene lost 4 bases, with 11 bases spanning the gap. The CDR3 covers 13 residues. Per the germline V gene, CDR1 is SGHTA and CDR2 is FQGNSA. The CDR3 spells CASSLGTPETQYF. The CDR3 nucleotides read TGTGCCAGCAGCCTCGGGACTCCAGAGACCCAGTACTTC.

The chain couples TRBV2 to TRBJ2-1; 10 bases line up with TRBD1. V lost 7 bases to trimming and J lost 3 bases; unmatched junction nucleotides: 3. CDR1 is SNHLY, CDR2 FYNNEI, per germline. This CDR3 is built from 14 residues. CDR3 amino acids: CASKTGGLYNEQFF. The CDR3 DNA sequence: TGTGCCAGCAAGACAGGGGGCCTCTACAATGAGCAGTTCTTC.

This clonotype was counted a few times. V and J are TRBV6-1 and TRBJ2-1, with 13 positions matching TRBD2. The CDR3 loop spans 16 amino acids. V shed 0 bases and J 6 bases; nucleotides not matched to a gene: 2. Germline V lookup: CDR1 MNHNS, CDR2 SASEGT. The CDR3 DNA follows: TGTGCCAGCAGTGAAGCGGGACTAGCGGGGTTCAATGAGCAGTTCTTC. Protein sequence: CASSEAGLAGFNEQFF.

This clonotype has a handful of counts. V usage is TRBV4-2 and J usage is TRBJ2-7; D assignment may be TRBD1 or TRBD2 (7 bases each). The CDR3 contains 16 residues. The V gene's germline CDR1 is LGHNA and CDR2 YNFKEQ. V was clipped by 0 bases and J by 4 bases, with 16 bases between them. The CDR3 is CASSQDLQGRVYEQYF. Written as DNA, the CDR3 is TGTGCCAGCAGCCAAGACCTACAGGGGAGGGTTTACGAGCAGTACTTC.

This clonotype was detected ten times or more. The chain has TRBV5-1 and TRBJ2-1; D is perhaps TRBD2 (5 bases). From germline, CDR1 is SGHRS and CDR2 YFSETQ. Trimming shortened V by 9 bases and J by 6 bases, and 19 bases separated the two germline ends. CDR3 length equals 14 residues. CDR3 DNA sequence: TGCGCCACCCGGTTGGGCGGGCCCTTCAATGAGCAGTTCTTC. It is translated as CATRLGGPFNEQFF.